This paragraph reports one TCR beta chain. Its antigen remains unidentified. This sample was included in a study of T cell clonotyping in hematopoietic cell transplantation. Method: immunoSEQ multiplex PCR; TCRdb's copy keeps in-frame clones and lacks some. The data contain more than 15,000 clones, approximately 85% of them seen just once; the ten biggest clones take up 3.5% to 4.5%. The CDR3 consists of 14 residues. From germline, CDR1 is LGHNA and CDR2 YNFKEQ. The germline V and J ends were trimmed by 4 bases and 4 bases, with 14 bases remaining between them. Study findings and constraints: Without cell sorting, CD4 versus CD8 contributions remain unresolved. Broader posttransplant TCR repertoire diversity was predicted by graft donor and pretransplant recipient Inverse Simpson Index values.

The sample was peripheral blood mononuclear cells. The sequence was obtained from a woman between 35 and 50 years old in good health. Some clones in this sample may be carry-over from other donors' samples. The chain uses TRBV4-2 and TRBJ2-7; maybe TRBD2 (6 bases). The CDR3 DNA follows: TGTGCCAGCAGCCCGGACGTCGGGGGATACGAGCAGTACTTC. Translating gives CASSPDVGGYEQYF.